A selection of T cell receptor beta chains follows, all from one sample in a study of shared clonotypes between healthy human individuals. Profiling relied on immunoSEQ multiplex PCR, and the TCRdb table lists in-frame clones only, not all of them. The table shows some 2.1 million clones, with 90% to 95% occurring only once. The specimen sequenced was naive CD4+ T cells sorted from blood. These receptor sequences come from a man younger than 35 in good health. The CDR3 runs from the conserved cysteine through the conserved F or W. The D gene is left open where the match is weak. Expanded clones get a size class; other rows say once, few or many, or leave the size out.

d_gene	j_gene	abundance	v_gene	CDR3aa	CDR3nt
.	TRBJ1-4	once	TRBV6-1	CASSEALAQEEKLFF	TGTGCCAGCAGTGAAGCTCTAGCACAGGAAGAAAAACTGTTTTTT
.	TRBJ2-3	.	TRBV7-7	CASRPIGANTDTQYF	TGTGCTAGCAGACCTATCGGGGCCAACACAGATACGCAGTATTTT
.	TRBJ1-6	.	TRBV6-6	CASSTGLVNSPLHF	TGTGCCAGCAGTACAGGGCTAGTTAATTCACCCCTCCACTTT
.	TRBJ2-7	.	TRBV28	CASSLPGAAYEQYF	TGTGCCAGCAGTTTGCCCGGGGCCGCCTACGAGCAGTACTTC
.	TRBJ1-1	.	TRBV9	CASSEVPGGGEAFF	TGTGCCAGCAGCGAGGTCCCTGGGGGGGGCGAAGCTTTCTTT
.	TRBJ2-1	.	TRBV28	CASSFAGRYNEQFF	TGTGCCAGCAGTTTTGCCGGACGCTACAATGAGCAGTTCTTC
.	TRBJ2-7	once	TRBV6-5	CASSYATGYEQYF	TGTGCCAGCAGTTACGCGACAGGCTACGAGCAGTACTTC
.	TRBJ1-5	.	TRBV11-2	CASSLDLHQPQHF	TGTGCCAGCAGCTTAGATCTGCATCAGCCCCAGCATTTT
.	TRBJ1-6	.	TRBV2	CASSVMVGTYNSPLHF	TGTGCCAGCAGTGTAATGGTCGGGACTTATAATTCACCCCTCCACTTT
TRBD1	TRBJ1-3	.	TRBV9	CASSVARTGGNTIYF	TGTGCCAGCAGCGTAGCTCGGACAGGAGGAAACACCATATATTTT
.	TRBJ2-3	.	TRBV4-3	CASSQADLGTDTQYF	TGCGCCAGCAGCCAAGCCGATCTAGGCACAGATACGCAGTATTTT
.	TRBJ2-2	.	TRBV11-2	CASRTGLGELFF	TGTGCCAGCCGTACAGGGTTGGGGGAGCTGTTTTTT
.	TRBJ1-5	.	TRBV6-6	CASSGSPQHF	TGTGCCAGCAGTGGGTCGCCCCAGCATTTT
.	TRBJ1-5	once	TRBV6-5	CASSTRTPKDQPQHF	TGTGCCAGCAGTACAAGGACTCCTAAAGATCAGCCCCAGCATTTT
TRBD2	TRBJ2-7	once	TRBV7-6	CASSAKGLAFTGEQYF	TGTGCCAGCAGCGCAAAGGGACTAGCTTTTACTGGCGAGCAGTACTTC
.	TRBJ2-5	once	TRBV10-3	CAISEFAGKGQETQYF	TGTGCCATCAGTGAGTTTGCCGGGAAGGGACAAGAGACCCAGTACTTC
TRBD1	TRBJ1-2	.	TRBV19	CASAPDRAGGYTF	TGTGCCAGTGCCCCGGACAGGGCTGGCGGCTACACCTTC
.	TRBJ2-3	once	TRBV7-6	CASSPWEFGSTDTQYF	TGTGCCAGCAGCCCGTGGGAATTCGGTAGCACAGATACGCAGTATTTT
.	TRBJ2-2	.	TRBV5-1	CASSLDVGSTGELFF	TGCGCCAGCAGCTTGGATGTGGGGAGCACCGGGGAGCTGTTTTTT
TRBD1	TRBJ1-6	.	TRBV6-5	CASSPQGALNSPLHF	TGTGCCAGCAGTCCACAGGGGGCCCTGAATTCACCCCTCCACTTT
.	TRBJ2-7	.	TRBV9	CASSVSGTSSYEQYF	TGTGCCAGCAGCGTATCCGGGACTTCCTCCTACGAGCAGTACTTC
.	TRBJ2-1	once	TRBV5-1	CASSLASEYNEQFF	TGCGCCAGCAGCTTGGCGTCCGAATACAATGAGCAGTTCTTC
.	TRBJ1-5	.	TRBV19	CASSIEEGSKPQHF	TGTGCCAGTAGTATAGAGGAGGGTAGCAAGCCCCAGCATTTT
.	TRBJ1-2	.	TRBV7-2	CASTPSSWTLLYGYTF	TGTGCCAGCACCCCAAGCTCTTGGACCCTCTTATATGGCTACACCTTC
TRBD1	TRBJ2-7	.	TRBV7-9	CASSLGTGITYEQYF	TGTGCCAGCAGCCTCGGGACAGGGATCACCTACGAGCAGTACTTC
TRBD2	TRBJ2-3	.	TRBV2	CASSATSGGIDTQYF	TGTGCCAGCAGTGCGACTAGCGGGGGGATAGATACGCAGTATTTT
TRBD1	TRBJ1-6	.	TRBV30	CAWSFQTGALSSYNSPLHF	TGTGCCTGGAGTTTCCAGACAGGGGCTCTCAGCTCCTATAATTCACCCCTCCACTTT
TRBD1	TRBJ1-2	.	TRBV29-1	CSVFRQGWGYTF	TGCAGCGTTTTTCGACAGGGATGGGGCTACACCTTC
.	TRBJ2-3	few	TRBV6-5	CASSPPGESDTQYF	TGTGCCAGCAGCCCCCCAGGGGAAAGTGATACGCAGTATTTT
.	TRBJ1-1	.	TRBV10-3	CAISEKTAANTEAFF	TGTGCCATCAGTGAGAAGACAGCTGCGAACACTGAAGCTTTCTTT
.	TRBJ1-5	once	TRBV18	CASSPGQSDQPQHF	TGTGCCAGCTCACCCGGACAGTCCGATCAGCCCCAGCATTTT
.	TRBJ2-7	.	TRBV5-1	CASGDGGLSYEQYF	TGCGCCAGCGGGGATGGGGGCCTGTCCTACGAGCAGTACTTC
.	TRBJ2-5	once	TRBV9	CASSVGAGSQETQYF	TGTGCCAGCAGCGTAGGTGCGGGCAGTCAAGAGACCCAGTACTTC
TRBD1	TRBJ1-2	once	TRBV6-6	CASSGPGQGNYGYTF	TGTGCCAGCAGTGGACCGGGACAGGGGAACTATGGCTACACCTTC
.	TRBJ2-3	.	TRBV7-3	CASSPGGVGTDTQYF	TGTGCCAGCAGCCCCGGCGGGGTAGGGACAGATACGCAGTATTTT
TRBD1	TRBJ1-1	.	TRBV5-1	CASSLVRGLNTEAFF	TGCGCCAGCAGCTTGGTCAGGGGGTTGAACACTGAAGCTTTCTTT
.	TRBJ1-3	.	TRBV11-2	CASSWEQARGTIYF	TGTGCCAGCAGCTGGGAACAGGCAAGGGGCACCATATATTTT
.	TRBJ2-7	.	TRBV6-6	CASSRPQGGYEQYF	TGTGCCAGCAGTCGACCCCAGGGGGGCTACGAGCAGTACTTC
TRBD1	TRBJ2-2	.	TRBV4-3	CASSPGQGGYTGELFF	TGCGCCAGCAGCCCCGGACAGGGGGGGTACACCGGGGAGCTGTTTTTT
.	TRBJ1-1	.	TRBV28	CASGGGEAFF	TGTGCCAGCGGCGGGGGCGAAGCTTTCTTT